The entry that follows covers one TCR beta chain sequence. The target antigen is unknown. TCRdb keeps only in-frame clones here, not all; method: immunoSEQ multiplex PCR. Of about 6,500 clones listed, about two thirds were seen once; the top ten hold 18%. The data belong to a study of OX40 agonist ivuxolimab in advanced cancers. Study overall: Ivuxolimab, an antibody that agonizes OX40 (CD134), was administered to the patients. At 0.01 to 10 mg/kg, ivuxolimab was administered intravenously to patients every 2 weeks. Study-level findings and limits: Undetermined was the antigen specificity of the expanded peripheral T cells. Clonal expansion was among the lowest in partial responders at 0.1-3.0 mg/kg, especially CD8+.

Germline CDR1 and CDR2: MGHRA and YSYEKL. The CDR3 consists of 15 residues. V trimming: 2 bases; J trimming: 7 bases; junction bases outside the gene matches: 11. The receptor comes from an adult with an advanced solid tumor such as melanoma, head and neck, liver or kidney cancer. V and J are TRBV4-1 and TRBJ2-7, with TRBD1 identical over 7 bases. The sample consisted of CD4+ or CD8+ T cells sorted from blood, taken in a trial of the OX40 agonist ivuxolimab. In DNA, the CDR3 is TGCGCCAGCAGCCAACCGGGACAGTCCATTGAAGAGCAGTACTTC. This encodes CASSQPGQSIEEQYF.